These T cell receptor beta chains were read from a single sample in a study of cytomegalovirus exposure and HLA in healthy donors. TCRdb's copy holds only in-frame clones and misses some; the assay was immunoSEQ multiplex PCR. Of more than 90,000 clones detected, around 64% appear once; the ten largest clones hold just over 8.5%. The sample was PBMCs. Receptors originate from a man aged 30 to 39 in good health and CMV-seropositive. Each CDR3 is given with its conserved first and last residue. A D gene is named only where the DNA matches it firmly. Size tells how often a clone was seen (once, few, many) or the class of an expanded clone, and some rows leave it out.

j_call	v_call	clone_size	d_call	cdr3_nt	cdr3_aa
TRBJ2-7	TRBV30	-	-	TGTGCCTGGAGCCAGGGAGGCAACGAGCAGTACTTC	CAWSQGGNEQYF
TRBJ2-2	TRBV27	-	-	TGTGCCAGCAGTTTAAAACCCCCCTGGGGCGGCGGGGAGCTGTTTTTT	CASSLKPPWGGGELFF
TRBJ1-4	TRBV28	few	TRBD1	TGTGCCAGCAGGGACGGACAGGGTCGGGAAAAACTGTTTTTT	CASRDGQGREKLFF
TRBJ2-2	TRBV5-5	few	TRBD1	TGTGCCAGCATCCCGACAGGGGGGACCACCGGGGAGCTGTTTTTT	CASIPTGGTTGELFF
TRBJ1-2	TRBV29-1	-	-	TGCAGCGTTGGATCAGGGGTGGGCTTTATCTATGGCTACACCTTC	CSVGSGVGFIYGYTF
TRBJ2-7	TRBV7-2	-	-	TGTGCCAGCAGCCCCAGCAGGCCCTACGAGCAGTACTTC	CASSPSRPYEQYF
TRBJ1-3	TRBV19	-	-	TGTGCCAGTAAACACAACAGGGACATAATATCTGGAAACACCATATATTTT	CASKHNRDIISGNTIYF
TRBJ2-1	TRBV4-1	-	-	TGCGCCAGCAGCCAAGATTCCAATACCGGAGACCTACTATACAATGAGCAGTTCTTC	CASSQDSNTGDLLYNEQFF
TRBJ1-3	TRBV28	-	TRBD1	TGTGCCACCTCTCTGGGACAGCGAAACACCATATATTTT	CATSLGQRNTIYF
TRBJ2-5	TRBV7-7	few	TRBD2	TGTGCTAGCAGCCTAGGGAGGGCAGGGCTCCAAGAGACCCAGTACTTC	CASSLGRAGLQETQYF
TRBJ2-1	TRBV29-1	-	-	TGCAGCGTTGCAGGGAGGACCTACAATGAGCAGTTCTTC	CSVAGRTYNEQFF
TRBJ2-6	TRBV7-9	-	TRBD1	TGTGCCAGCAGGTGGACAGGCGCAAGCTCTGGGGCCAACGTCCTGACTTTC	CASRWTGASSGANVLTF
TRBJ1-2	TRBV2	once	TRBD1	TGTGCCAGCAGTTATTCAGGGGGGGGCTACACCTTC	CASSYSGGGYTF
TRBJ2-3	TRBV10-3	-	TRBD1	TGTGCCATCAGTGAGATGAGTGACAGGGGAGAAGGGACAGATACGCAGTATTTT	CAISEMSDRGEGTDTQYF
TRBJ2-2	TRBV19	-	TRBD2	TGTGCCAGTAGTATACTCATCGGGGGGGGGTACAGCGGGGAGCTGTTTTTT	CASSILIGGGYSGELFF
TRBJ1-4	TRBV27	-	TRBD1	TGTGCCAGCAGTTTAGCTTCCGGGACAGGGGTTGTCGGAAAACTGTTTTTT	CASSLASGTGVVGKLFF
TRBJ1-1	TRBV7-3	-	TRBD1	TGTGCCAGCAGCCTATTGACAGGGGGGCTCACTGAAGCTTTCTTT	CASSLLTGGLTEAFF
TRBJ2-4	TRBV7-3	-	-	TGTGCCAGCAGCTTAAGTAATACTGGCATTCAGTACTTC	CASSLSNTGIQYF
TRBJ2-6	TRBV19	-	-	TGTGCCAGTAGTATCTCGGGGGTCACCAGGGTCCTGACTTTC	CASSISGVTRVLTF
TRBJ2-2	TRBV5-5	few	-	TGTGCCAGCAGCTTGTACTACACCGGGGAGCTGTTTTTT	CASSLYYTGELFF
TRBJ2-7	TRBV11-2	-	-	TGTGCCAGCAGCTTAGATAAGACGTTACTAGCTGGAAGGGAGTACGAGCAGTACTTC	CASSLDKTLLAGREYEQYF
TRBJ1-2	TRBV6-1	-	-	TGTGCCAGCACCCGTTCCGAGACAAACTATGGCTACACCTTC	CASTRSETNYGYTF
TRBJ1-4	TRBV5-4	-	-	TGTGCCAGCAGCGGAGGGGGGGGACGGGAAAAACTGTTTTTT	CASSGGGGREKLFF
TRBJ1-3	TRBV19	once	TRBD1	TGTGCCAGTAGGAGTGGAGACAGGGCTGGAAACACCATATATTTT	CASRSGDRAGNTIYF
TRBJ1-1	TRBV30	-	-	TGTGCCTGGAACATCCAACAGGCTTTCCAAGCTTTCTTT	CAWNIQQAFQAFF
TRBJ1-2	TRBV6-6	-	-	TGTGCCAGCAGTTATTATACGGACTACCTCAACTATGGCTACACCTTC	CASSYYTDYLNYGYTF
TRBJ1-5	TRBV9	-	-	TGTGCCAGCAATCGGGGTAGCAATCAGCCCCAGCATTTT	CASNRGSNQPQHF
TRBJ2-5	TRBV29-1	-	TRBD1	TGCAGCGTCCGAAGGGGGCTTAAGGAGACCCAGTACTTC	CSVRRGLKETQYF
TRBJ2-1	TRBV7-2	-	TRBD1	TGTGCCAGCCATCGAGGGGGCTATGAGCAGTTCTTC	CASHRGGYEQFF
TRBJ2-2	TRBV7-2	-	-	TGTGCCAGCAGCGGGCCGAACACCGGGGAGCTGTTTTTT	CASSGPNTGELFF
TRBJ1-1	TRBV7-8	few	-	TGTGCCAGCAGCTTAGAAGGGGAAGACACTGAAGCTTTCTTT	CASSLEGEDTEAFF
TRBJ2-2	TRBV15	few	TRBD2	TGTGCCACCAGCAAGACTAGCGGAATAGCTAACACCGGGGAGCTGTTTTTT	CATSKTSGIANTGELFF
TRBJ2-3	TRBV15	-	TRBD2	TGTGCCACCAGCAGAGGGACTAGCGGGGGGGCCCGTTCTAGCACAGATACGCAGTATTTT	CATSRGTSGGARSSTDTQYF
TRBJ1-3	TRBV11-2	-	TRBD1	TGTGCCAGCAGCCGAGTCTCCGGGACAGAGCCTTACTCTGGAAACACCATATATTTT	CASSRVSGTEPYSGNTIYF
TRBJ1-1	TRBV7-2	-	-	TGTGCCAGCAGCGCCCGACAGAGGAGTACGGCTTTCTTT	CASSARQRSTAFF
TRBJ1-1	TRBV30	-	-	TGTGCCTGGGAAGATGCGGTGAACACTGAAGCTTTCTTT	CAWEDAVNTEAFF
TRBJ1-1	TRBV11-3	-	TRBD1	TGTGCCAGCAGCTTAGGACAGGGGAGCACTGAAGCTTTCTTT	CASSLGQGSTEAFF